This T cell receptor beta chain stems from a study of blood T cell repertoires in COVID-19. The V gene's germline CDR1 is MNHEY and CDR2 SVGAGI. The CDR3 covers 16 residues. V was cut by 0 bases and J by 0 bases, with 8 bases left in between. Study processing details: Using reference gene primer amplification, nucleated cell counts were estimated. Profiling relied on immunoSEQ multiplex PCR, and the TCRdb table lists in-frame clones only, not all of them. V, J and clone size were drawn from that table, and D and trimming were deduced from the DNA. The sample records approximately 300,000 clones, 70% to 90% being singletons.

Sequenced material: peripheral blood. The V call is TRBV6-5, the J call TRBJ1-4; no clear D. This clonotype was sampled from a woman in her forties or fifties with active or convalescent COVID-19. CDR3 in DNA: TGTGCCAGCAGTTACTCGATCCCTACAACTAATGAAAAACTGTTTTTT. As protein: CASSYSIPTTNEKLFF.